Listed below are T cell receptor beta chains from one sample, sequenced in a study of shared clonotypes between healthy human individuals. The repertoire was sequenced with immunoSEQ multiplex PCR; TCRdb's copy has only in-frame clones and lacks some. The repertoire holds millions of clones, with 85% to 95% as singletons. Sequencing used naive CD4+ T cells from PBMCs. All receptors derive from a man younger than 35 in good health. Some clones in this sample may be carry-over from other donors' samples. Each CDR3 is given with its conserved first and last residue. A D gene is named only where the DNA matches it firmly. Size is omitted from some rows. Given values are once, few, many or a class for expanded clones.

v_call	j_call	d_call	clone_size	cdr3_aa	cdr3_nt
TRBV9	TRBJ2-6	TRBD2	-	CASSAGTTGANVLTF	TGTGCCAGCAGCGCAGGGACTACTGGGGCCAACGTCCTGACTTTC
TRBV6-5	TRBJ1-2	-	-	CASSYSQRRGGYGYTF	TGTGCCAGCAGTTACTCGCAAAGACGGGGCGGCTATGGCTACACCTTC
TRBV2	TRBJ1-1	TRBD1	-	CASRTGMGTEAFF	TGTGCCAGCAGGACAGGGATGGGCACTGAAGCTTTCTTT
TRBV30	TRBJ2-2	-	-	CAWSRGVGTGELLF	TGTGCCTGGAGTCGGGGAGTTGGCACCGGGGAGCTGCTTTTT
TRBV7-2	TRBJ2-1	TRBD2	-	CASRTGLADEQFF	TGTGCCAGCAGAACCGGACTAGCGGATGAGCAGTTCTTC
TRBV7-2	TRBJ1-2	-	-	CASRPLQGSPNYGYTF	TGTGCCAGCAGACCACTCCAGGGCAGCCCCAACTATGGCTACACCTTC
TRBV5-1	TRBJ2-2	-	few	CASSFYGRANTGELFF	TGCGCCAGCAGCTTTTATGGCAGAGCGAACACCGGGGAGCTGTTTTTT
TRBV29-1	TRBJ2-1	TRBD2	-	CSDRLAGAVYNEQFF	TGCAGCGATAGACTAGCGGGAGCGGTTTACAATGAGCAGTTCTTC
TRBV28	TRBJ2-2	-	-	CASRPPGLAQNTGELFF	TGTGCCAGCCGACCACCCGGCCTAGCGCAGAACACCGGGGAGCTGTTTTTT
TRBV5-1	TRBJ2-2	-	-	CASSLTGTGELFF	TGCGCCAGCAGCTTGACAGGGACCGGGGAGCTGTTTTTT
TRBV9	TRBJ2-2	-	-	CASSVVDTGELFF	TGTGCCAGCAGCGTAGTTGACACCGGGGAGCTGTTTTTT
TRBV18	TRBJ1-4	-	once	CASSPQGGEKLFF	TGTGCCAGCTCACCCCAGGGAGGTGAAAAACTGTTTTTT
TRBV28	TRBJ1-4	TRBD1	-	CASSSGGYENEKLFF	TGTGCCAGCAGTTCAGGGGGCTATGAAAATGAAAAACTGTTTTTT
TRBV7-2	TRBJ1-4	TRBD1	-	CASSLESRQGFEKLFF	TGTGCCAGCAGCTTAGAATCCAGACAGGGGTTTGAAAAACTGTTTTTT
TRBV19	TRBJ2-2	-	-	CASATGGAAYTGELFF	TGTGCCAGTGCCACTGGGGGAGCGGCTTACACCGGGGAGCTGTTTTTT
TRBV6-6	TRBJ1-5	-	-	CASRPVEMNQPQHF	TGTGCCAGCAGGCCAGTCGAGATGAATCAGCCCCAGCATTTT
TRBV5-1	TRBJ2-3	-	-	CASSTGPLDTQYF	TGCGCCAGCAGCACCGGACCGCTTGATACGCAGTATTTT
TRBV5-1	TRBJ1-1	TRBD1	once	CASSDETGGNTEAFF	TGCGCCAGCAGCGATGAGACAGGGGGAAACACTGAAGCTTTCTTT
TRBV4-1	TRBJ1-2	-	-	CASSQDLPREGYGYTF	TGCGCCAGCAGCCAAGATCTCCCGAGAGAGGGGTATGGCTACACCTTC
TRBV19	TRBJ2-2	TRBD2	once	CASTRLADLYTGELFF	TGTGCCAGTACTAGACTAGCGGATCTTTACACCGGGGAGCTGTTTTTT
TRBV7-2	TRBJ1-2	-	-	CASSLGGFYGYTF	TGTGCCAGCAGCTTAGGAGGGTTTTATGGCTACACCTTC
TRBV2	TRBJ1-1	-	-	CASSDEPGHRNTEAFF	TGTGCCAGCAGTGACGAACCGGGACACCGGAACACTGAAGCTTTCTTT
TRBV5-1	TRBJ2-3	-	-	CASSPPGPLTDTQYF	TGCGCCAGCAGCCCCCCCGGGCCCCTCACAGATACGCAGTATTTT
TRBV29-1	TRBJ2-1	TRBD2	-	CSVDVMRTGGNNEQFF	TGCAGCGTTGACGTGATGAGGACGGGGGGAAACAATGAGCAGTTCTTC
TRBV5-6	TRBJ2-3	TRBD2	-	CASSLIAGENTQYF	TGTGCCAGCAGTCTTATAGCGGGAGAGAATACGCAGTATTTT
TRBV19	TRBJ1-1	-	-	CASSSWSTPEAFF	TGTGCCAGTAGTAGCTGGAGTACCCCTGAAGCTTTCTTT
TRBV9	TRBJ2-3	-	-	CASSVGTSGDTQYF	TGTGCCAGCAGCGTAGGCACCTCAGGCGATACGCAGTATTTT
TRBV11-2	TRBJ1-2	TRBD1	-	CASSGTGGPQGYTF	TGTGCCAGCAGCGGGACAGGGGGCCCCCAGGGCTACACCTTC
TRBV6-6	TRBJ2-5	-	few	CASSATGHQETQYF	TGTGCCAGCAGCGCCACAGGTCACCAAGAGACCCAGTACTTC
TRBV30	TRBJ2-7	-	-	CAYIRVYEQYF	TGTGCCTACATTAGGGTCTACGAGCAGTACTTC
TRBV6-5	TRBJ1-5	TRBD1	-	CASRSQGLGNQPQHF	TGTGCCAGCAGGTCACAGGGGTTAGGGAATCAGCCCCAGCATTTT
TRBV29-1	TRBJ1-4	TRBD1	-	CSVGGTGGSIYEKLFF	TGCAGCGTTGGGGGGACAGGGGGTAGTATTTATGAAAAACTGTTTTTT
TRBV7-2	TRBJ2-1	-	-	CASSGRVGSYNEQFF	TGTGCCAGCAGCGGCCGCGTTGGCTCCTACAATGAGCAGTTCTTC
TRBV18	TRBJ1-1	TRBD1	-	CASSPKGQAGAFF	TGTGCCAGCTCACCCAAGGGACAGGCCGGTGCTTTCTTT
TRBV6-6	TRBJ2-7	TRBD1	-	CASSSSDRGSYEQYF	TGTGCCAGCAGTTCCTCAGACAGGGGATCCTACGAGCAGTACTTC
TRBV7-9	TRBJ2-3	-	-	CASSFREADTQYF	TGTGCCAGCAGCTTCAGGGAAGCAGATACGCAGTATTTT
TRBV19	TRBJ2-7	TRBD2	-	CASSTGAGVLVEQYF	TGTGCCAGTAGTACCGGAGCGGGAGTCCTTGTAGAGCAGTACTTC
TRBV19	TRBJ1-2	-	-	CASSIAAGGYTF	TGTGCCAGTAGTATAGCTGCGGGGGGCTACACCTTC
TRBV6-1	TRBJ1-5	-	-	CASSEVGLSGQPQHF	TGTGCCAGCAGTGAAGTGGGCCTTTCCGGGCAGCCCCAGCATTTT
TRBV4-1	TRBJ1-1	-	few	CASSVGRGRDTEAFF	TGCGCCAGCAGCGTCGGGAGGGGAAGGGACACTGAAGCTTTCTTT
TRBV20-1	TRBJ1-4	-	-	CSAGSTKLFF	TGCAGTGCTGGCAGTACAAAACTGTTTTTT
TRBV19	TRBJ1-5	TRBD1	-	CASRDREGNQPQHF	TGTGCCAGTCGGGACAGGGAGGGGAATCAGCCCCAGCATTTT
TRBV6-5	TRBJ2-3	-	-	CASSYKGLRRTDTQYF	TGTGCCAGCAGTTATAAGGGTTTACGGAGAACAGATACGCAGTATTTT
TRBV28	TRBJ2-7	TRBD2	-	CASSTTSGRGPYEQYF	TGTGCCAGCAGTACCACTAGCGGGAGGGGCCCCTACGAGCAGTACTTC